This T cell receptor (beta chain) was retrieved from a study of PD-1 blockade in classical Hodgkin lymphoma (dated by TCRdb to between 2020 and 2021). Broadly, across the study: Nivolumab dosing was 3 mg/kg intravenously every 2 weeks, continuing until either disease progression or unacceptable toxicity. The study used TCR beta sequencing and CyTOF to define a peripheral blood immune signature of response to PD-1 blockade in classical Hodgkin lymphoma.

In light of the paper, this sample's time point label describes: cycle 4 day 1 (C4D1), after less than 7 weeks of nivolumab. Every trial patient had relapsed following autologous stem cell transplantation, and prior brentuximab vedotin exposure was what differed among cohorts A, B and C. CD8+ T cells were purified from thawed PBMCs by magnetic negative selection with a Miltenyi CD8+ T cell isolation kit. The trial cohort included 50 to 60 patients with relapsed/refractory classical Hodgkin lymphoma, and each patient had a best overall response of complete response, partial response or progressive disease. Trial patients were treated with single-agent nivolumab in the multi-cohort phase II CheckMate 205 trial. An independent review committee assessed best overall response by applying the 2007 International Working Group response criteria. Trial PBMCs were obtained immediately prior to nivolumab initiation (C1D1) and on therapy at cycle 2 day 1 and cycle 4 day 1. Peripheral blood was collected in 8 mL Vacutainer Cell Preparation Tubes, from which PBMCs were isolated by centrifugation and then cryopreserved. Purified CD4+ and CD8+ fractions were prepared only for cases in which an additional PBMC sample was available. On LS columns in a quadroMACS separator, the magnetically labelled cells were depleted, and the flow-through was collected as the purified fraction.

The Qiagen DNeasy kit was used to extract genomic DNA both from unsorted PBMCs and from the negatively selected CD4+ and CD8+ fractions. Using primers that anneal to V and J segments, immunoSEQ multiplex PCR amplified the TCR beta CDR3 regions. A synthetic immune receptor repertoire was used to minimize amplification bias, and any residual bias was removed computationally once sequencing was done. The paper's processing steps were these. Custom Python scripts were used to quantify repertoire diversity as the Shannon entropy index. The unsorted, CD4+ and CD8+ repertoires were each analyzed separately, with the exception of combined analyses, where CD4+ and CD8+ sequences were merged in silico. A clone was considered expanded if an increase in frequency of at least 2-fold after treatment relative to C1D1 was found, and a pseudocount of 0.5 was applied to clones undetected at baseline. Clones with 0 or 1 copy at C1D1 were defined as singleton clones, while clones with 2 or more copies were defined as non-singleton clones. By matching protein sequences in sorted samples from the same patient, clones expanded in unsorted samples were annotated as CD4+, CD8+ or unknown. Diversity changes from C1D1 to C4D1 were tested in paired samples using Wilcoxon tests. Not all clones reach the TCRdb copy of this immuneACCESS table, which keeps in-frame sequences only. Checked studies attribute under half of the gap to unresolved V genes and leave the rest unexplained. Clone size and V and J calls were adopted from that table, with D and trimming inferred from the DNA. Present in this sample are about 8,400 clones, approximately 82% of which were seen just once. About 26% of the sample is held by the ten biggest clonotypes.

The sample holds a few counts of this clone. No cognate antigen has been identified for it. No per-base quality is available; no much larger clone lies one base away. Broad study findings and their caveats: Only a single clinical trial cohort was studied, and what caused the repertoire differences, possibly disease activity or prior therapy, remained undefined. Trial patients achieving complete response had baseline diversity similar to newly diagnosed patients, whereas partial responders and progressors had significantly lower diversity. A significant rise by C4D1 was seen in CD4+ but not CD8+ TCR diversity (p=0.0027 vs p=0.16), with the rise being most apparent in complete responders (p=0.02). Diversity was lower in patients who began nivolumab less than 1 year after ASCT, so these patients were left out of later analyses to avoid confounding by immune reconstitution. Newly diagnosed patients were reported to have lower baseline TCR diversity than healthy donors, and relapsed/refractory patients were reported to have lower baseline TCR diversity still.

This receptor was identified in a human donor with classical Hodgkin lymphoma. This material consisted of CD8+ T cells from blood, taken before the fourth cycle of nivolumab.

The DNA sequence follows: TGTGCCAGCAGCCCCGGGGGTATGAACACTGAAGCTTTCTTT. Its translation is CASSPGGMNTEAFF. Here the chain combines TRBV7-3 and TRBJ1-1; TRBD1 could be the D gene, as 5 bases match. The germline V gene yields SGHTA for CDR1 and FQGTGA for CDR2. At the junction V is shortened by 5 bases and J by 0 bases, with 10 bases in between. From cysteine to phenylalanine, the CDR3 is 14 amino acids long. The read is trimmed to its CDR3 DNA, 42 bases read in frame from base 1.